A single sample gave rise to the 20 T cell receptor beta chains below, sequenced in a study of immune characterization of retroperitoneal liposarcoma. TCRdb used MiXCR to reprocess the PCR reads, holding one entry per CDR3 protein. The profile covers under 2,500 distinct CDR3 sequences, with approximately 50% appearing a single time and less than 70% taken by the ten largest. Sequencing was done on a sample of tumor tissue. Every receptor here comes from a female donor with retroperitoneal liposarcoma.

The V call is TRBV12-3 or TRBV12-4, the J call TRBJ2-6; tentative D call: TRBD1 (6 bases). This CDR3 has 15 amino acids. With 3 bases removed from V and 0 bases from J, the gap between germline ends came to 6 bases. The CDR3 nucleotides read TGTGCCAGCAGTTTGGGGGCCTCTGGGGCCAACGTCCTGACTTTC. As protein: CASSLGASGANVLTF.

V gene TRBV7-8 combines with J gene TRBJ2-3, with 8 bases aligning to TRBD2. The ends lost 1 base at V and 2 bases at J; junction bases unmatched: 5. The CDR3 spans 16 residues. Germline V gene data show CDR1 as SGHVS and CDR2 as FQNEAQ. The CDR3 here is CASSLGGAGATDTQYF. CDR3 sequence (DNA): TGTGCCAGCAGCTTAGGGGGAGCGGGAGCCACAGATACGCAGTATTTT.

The chain uses TRBV10-3 and TRBJ2-1; a weak D match, TRBD2 (5 bases). The DNA end is a closer match to TRBJ2-5, so the J assignment may be wrong. This CDR3 contains 14 residues. The V gene's germline CDR1 is ENHRY and CDR2 SYGVKD. The CDR3 sequence: CAIRSRGIGETQYF. The CDR3 nucleotides read TGTGCCATCAGGTCCCGGGGAATCGGGGAGACCCAGTACTTC.

This rearrangement joins TRBV6-1 to TRBJ2-2; 8 bases agree with TRBD1. With 9 bases clipped from V and 2 bases from J, the junction kept 5 bases outside the gene matches. This CDR3 spans 14 amino acids. The V gene's germline CDR1 is MNHNS and CDR2 SASEGT. CDR3 bases: TGTGCCAGTAGACAGGGGCATAACACCGGGGAGCTGTTTTTT. Translated: CASRQGHNTGELFF.

This sequence joins TRBV6-1 and TRBJ2-1; D uncertain. The CDR3 runs to 14 residues. Between the trimmed V and J ends, which lost 4 bases and 4 bases, there was a span of 11 bases. Germline V lookup: CDR1 MNHNS, CDR2 SASEGT. The CDR3 sequence is CASSGRQVYNEQFF. CDR3 nucleotides: TGTGCCAGCAGTGGACGGCAGGTATACAATGAGCAGTTCTTC.

The J gene is TRBJ2-4, the V gene TRBV6-5; the D call may be TRBD1 or TRBD2 (5 bases each). CDR1 is MNHEY and CDR2 is SVGAGI in the germline V gene. The CDR3 sequence is 19 residues long. Trimming left V 5 bases short and J 13 bases short, with 36 bases between. The CDR3 sequence: CASSEFGGEALYVTNTQYF. CDR3 DNA: TGTGCCAGCAGTGAATTTGGGGGAGAGGCTTTATACGTTACTAATACGCAGTACTTC.

The chain recombines TRBV6-6 with TRBJ2-2, with a possible D match to TRBD2 (5 bases). Trimming took 2 bases from V and 4 from J, leaving 11 bases between them. The CDR3 extends over 15 amino acids. CDR1 MNHNY and CDR2 SVGAGI come from the germline V gene (reference sequence). The CDR3 DNA reads TGTGCCAGCAGTTACCGATGGACTGGCACCGGGGAGCTGTTTTTT. It yields the protein CASSYRWTGTGELFF.

The J gene is TRBJ2-1, the V gene TRBV27; no reliable D call. Trimming cost V 4 bases and J 2 bases, with 12 bases left between them. Germline V CDR1 and CDR2: MNHEY, SMNVEV (reference sequence). The CDR3 sequence is 15 residues long. CDR3 bases: TGTGCCAGCAGTTCGAGTTTTGGGACCTACAATGAGCAGTTCTTC. It yields the protein CASSSSFGTYNEQFF.

The chain links TRBV6-1 to TRBJ2-2; the D is unclear. Between the trimmed V and J ends, which lost 3 bases and 1 base, there was a span of 6 bases. Germline V gene sequence: CDR1 MNHNS, CDR2 SASEGT. The CDR3 consists of 14 residues. The CDR3 protein is CASSDLLNTGELFF. The CDR3 DNA sequence: TGTGCCAGCAGTGATCTGTTGAACACCGGGGAGCTGTTTTTT.

V usage is TRBV7-8 and J usage is TRBJ2-5; no reliable D call. Looked up from germline, CDR1 is SGHVS and CDR2 is FQNEAQ. The CDR3 runs 12 residues. V was shortened by 8 bases and J by 11 bases, with 18 bases between the two germline ends. Here the CDR3 DNA reads TGTGCCAGCTTAGATGGTGTGAATGAGCAGTACTTC. The encoded protein is CASLDGVNEQYF.

The chain combines TRBV7-6 with TRBJ2-7, with a weak D call TRBD1 (7 bases). The CDR3 is made up of 16 amino acids. The V end lost 0 bases, the J end lost 0 bases, and 12 bases lay between the germline ends. Germline V lookup: CDR1 SGHVS, CDR2 FNYEAQ. The chain's CDR3 is CASSLAAGQLSYEQYF. DNA of the CDR3: TGTGCCAGCAGCTTAGCGGCGGGACAGCTCTCCTACGAGCAGTACTTC.

This rearrangement joins TRBV7-8 to TRBJ2-2; maybe TRBD2 (6 bases). The germline V gene has CDR1 SGHVS and CDR2 FQNEAQ. There are 17 residues in the CDR3. V lost 2 bases and J 1 base, leaving 14 bases between the germline ends. CDR3 loop: CASSLPTQAGNTGELFF. CDR3 DNA sequence: TGTGCCAGCAGCTTACCGACCCAAGCGGGGAACACCGGGGAGCTGTTTTTT.

Only a few counts were recorded for this clonotype. V and J are TRBV6-1 and TRBJ2-1, with 10 nucleotides matching TRBD2. This CDR3 spans 16 amino acids. J gave up 2 bases and V 4 bases, and 5 bases lay outside the gene matches. CDR1 and CDR2 (germline): MNHNS, SASEGT. CDR3 in DNA: TGTGCCAGCAGTGCCACTACTAGCGGGGCCTACAATGAGCAGTTCTTC. This sequence encodes CASSATTSGAYNEQFF.

V usage is TRBV12-3 or TRBV12-4 and J usage is TRBJ2-1; TRBD2 agrees at 7 bases. CDR3 length: 16 residues. V lost 3 bases and J lost 7; bases outside the gene matches: 12. The CDR3 sequence is CASSFSGLSGLNEQFF. The CDR3 nucleotides read TGTGCCAGCAGTTTTAGCGGACTCTCGGGACTAAATGAGCAGTTCTTC.

This chain joins TRBV12-3 or TRBV12-4 and TRBJ2-1; no clear D. This CDR3 has 12 residues. The germline V and J ends were trimmed by 6 bases and 4 bases, with 7 bases remaining between them. CDR3 sequence reads: CASRLRYNEQFF. Here the CDR3 DNA reads TGTGCCAGCAGACTAAGGTACAATGAGCAGTTCTTC.

The table lists this clonotype with a few counts. The chain has TRBV7-2 and TRBJ1-2; D not resolved. The CDR3 runs to 11 residues. The V gene's germline CDR1 is SGHTA and CDR2 FQGNSA. Trimming cost V 5 bases and J 10 bases, with 11 bases left between them. CDR3 bases: TGTGCCAGCAGCAACGGACGGTTCTACACCTTC. Encoded protein: CASSNGRFYTF.

This chain uses TRBV6-1 with TRBJ1-2; D is uncertain. Germline CDR1 is MNHNS and CDR2 is SASEGT. The CDR3 has 12 amino acids. V was shortened by 2 bases and J by 3 bases, with 4 bases between the two germline ends. CDR3 in amino acids: CASSEMDYGYTF. CDR3 coding DNA: TGTGCCAGCAGTGAAATGGACTATGGCTACACCTTC.

The V gene is TRBV6-5, the J gene TRBJ1-1; D is possibly TRBD1 (6 bases). The ends were cut back, 5 bases at V and 4 bases at J, with 14 bases in the middle. The CDR3 spans 14 residues. Germline V gene lookup returns CDR1 MNHEY and CDR2 SVGAGI. The CDR3 loop reads CASSPTGPFTEAFF. CDR3 bases: TGTGCCAGCAGTCCTACAGGGCCATTCACTGAAGCTTTCTTT.

The gene calls are TRBV6-5 and TRBJ2-1; 7 bases are shared with TRBD1. The length of the CDR3 is 15 residues. Germline V gene data show CDR1 as MNHEY and CDR2 as SVGAGI. After removal of 4 bases from V and 10 bases from J, the junction contained 13 bases not matched to a gene. The CDR3 region is CASSSPRQGIGEQFF. The CDR3 DNA sequence: TGTGCCAGCAGTTCCCCGAGACAGGGAATTGGAGAGCAGTTCTTC.

This rearrangement joins TRBV27 to TRBJ1-1; D gene ambiguous. This CDR3 contains 14 residues. Germline CDR1 and CDR2: MNHEY and SMNVEV (reference sequence). Trimming stripped 6 bases from V and 10 bases from J, with 21 bases between. The CDR3 DNA is TGTGCCAGCAGCAACTTTGCCGGGCTGAGTGGAGCTTTCTTT. Amino acids: CASSNFAGLSGAFF.